This TCR beta chain appears in the sequencing data of a study of CD8 T cells in Susac syndrome. Whole-study findings and limits: The study conceded that relatively few individuals underwent its TCR sequencing and HLA analysis.

CD8+ and CD4+ blood T cells underwent TCR beta sequencing. TEMRA cells were FACS-enriched, with CD8+ and CD4+ T cells isolated negatively. Random-hexamer reverse transcription was applied to 0.5 to 1 ug RNA. The amplification used immunoSEQ multiplex PCR on TCR beta CDR3; it spanned 54 Vbeta and 13 Jbeta. Via MiXCR, TCRdb re-called the immunoSEQ multiplex PCR reads, giving one row per CDR3 protein. The table records tens of thousands of distinct CDR3 sequences, about 94% of them present only once. Turning to this clonotype: What it recognizes is unknown.

Unmatched junction bases numbered 9, after V lost 11 bases and J lost 0 bases. The CDR3 totals 16 residues. CDR1 and CDR2 from the germline V gene are SGHTA and FQGNSA. This clonotype was obtained from a human donor with multiple sclerosis. The chain couples TRBV7-2 to TRBJ2-6; 8 bases map to TRBD2. Sequencing was performed on CD8+ T cells from PBMCs. Here the CDR3 reads CARALAGSSGANVLTF. CDR3 nucleotide sequence: TGTGCCCGGGCCCTAGCGGGTAGCTCTGGGGCCAACGTCCTGACTTTC.